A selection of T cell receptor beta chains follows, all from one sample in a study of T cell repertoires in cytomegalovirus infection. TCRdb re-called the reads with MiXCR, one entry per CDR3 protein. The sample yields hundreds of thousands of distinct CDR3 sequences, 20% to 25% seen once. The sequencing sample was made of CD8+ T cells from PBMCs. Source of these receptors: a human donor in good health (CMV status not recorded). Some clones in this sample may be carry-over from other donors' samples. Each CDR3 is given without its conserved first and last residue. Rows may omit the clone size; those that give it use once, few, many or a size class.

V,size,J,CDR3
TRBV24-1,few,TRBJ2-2,ATGGPQNTGELF
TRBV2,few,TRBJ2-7,ASSENRQVSYEQY
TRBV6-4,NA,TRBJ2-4,ASALAKNIQY
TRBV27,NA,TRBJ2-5,ASSFFYLETQY
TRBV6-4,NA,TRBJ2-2,ASGETGDGELF
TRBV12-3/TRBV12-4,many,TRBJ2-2,ASSLKGARTGELF
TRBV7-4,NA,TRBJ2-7,ASSYYGVYEQY
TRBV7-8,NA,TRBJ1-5,ANSPGPSNQPQH
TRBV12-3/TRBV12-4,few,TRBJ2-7,ASSLSSGLAEFYEQY
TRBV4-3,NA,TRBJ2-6,ASSQSLRDLGANVLT
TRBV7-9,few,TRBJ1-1,ASSLRGIPNTEAF
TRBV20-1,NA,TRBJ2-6,SAWGTGEGGANVLT
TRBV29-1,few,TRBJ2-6,SVPGSTISGANVLT
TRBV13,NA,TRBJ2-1,ASSTPTGNSEQF
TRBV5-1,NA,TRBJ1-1,ASSSMRGAF
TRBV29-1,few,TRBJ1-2,SVGGTNYGYT
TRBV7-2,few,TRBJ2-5,ASSPGGDAETQY
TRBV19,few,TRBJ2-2,ASSIGGTAGELF
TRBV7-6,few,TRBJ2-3,ASSLLGY
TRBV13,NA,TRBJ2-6,ASRSEANVLT
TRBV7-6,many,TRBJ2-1,ASSLYGPRSSYNEQF
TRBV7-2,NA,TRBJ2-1,ASSLAEAPLGEQF
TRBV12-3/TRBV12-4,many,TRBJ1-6,ASSFEARVPSYNSPLH
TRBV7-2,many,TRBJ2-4,ASSLISGGKNIQY
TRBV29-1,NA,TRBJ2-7,SVEDRNSSYEQY
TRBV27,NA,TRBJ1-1,ASSPNPTEAF
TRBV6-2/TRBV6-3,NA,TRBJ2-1,ASTFRGTSGDHEQF
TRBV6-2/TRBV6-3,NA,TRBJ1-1,ASRGQLMNTEAF
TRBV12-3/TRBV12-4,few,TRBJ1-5,ASSYGDNQPQH
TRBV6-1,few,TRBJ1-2,ASSPGQRDLLNYGYT
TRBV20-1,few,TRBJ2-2,SARDGGGGGGELF
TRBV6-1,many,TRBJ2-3,ASRLGLAGTGTDTQY
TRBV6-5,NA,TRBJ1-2,ASSYDRGELLNGYT
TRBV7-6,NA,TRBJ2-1,ASSVEWGGGDEQF
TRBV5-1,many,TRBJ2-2,ASSLEVPLAGGTGELF
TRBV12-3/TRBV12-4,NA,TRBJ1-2,ASSLRERWDHGYT
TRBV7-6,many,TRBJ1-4,ASSLDGSSNEKLF
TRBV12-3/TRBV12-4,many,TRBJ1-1,ASSMTGWDTEAF
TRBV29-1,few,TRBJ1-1,SVGTGDRMNTEAF
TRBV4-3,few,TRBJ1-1,ASSAPGQGADTEAF
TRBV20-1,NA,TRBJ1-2,STFGAGKNYGYT
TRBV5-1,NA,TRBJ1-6,ASSGGQGPTPLH
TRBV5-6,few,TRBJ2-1,ASSIAYNEQF
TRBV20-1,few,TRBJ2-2,SARGPLHIGELF
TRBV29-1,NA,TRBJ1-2,SVEDGQGADYGYT
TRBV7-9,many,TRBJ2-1,ASSLGPGESYNEQF
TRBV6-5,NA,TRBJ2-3,ASSPPRGRLRSTDTQY